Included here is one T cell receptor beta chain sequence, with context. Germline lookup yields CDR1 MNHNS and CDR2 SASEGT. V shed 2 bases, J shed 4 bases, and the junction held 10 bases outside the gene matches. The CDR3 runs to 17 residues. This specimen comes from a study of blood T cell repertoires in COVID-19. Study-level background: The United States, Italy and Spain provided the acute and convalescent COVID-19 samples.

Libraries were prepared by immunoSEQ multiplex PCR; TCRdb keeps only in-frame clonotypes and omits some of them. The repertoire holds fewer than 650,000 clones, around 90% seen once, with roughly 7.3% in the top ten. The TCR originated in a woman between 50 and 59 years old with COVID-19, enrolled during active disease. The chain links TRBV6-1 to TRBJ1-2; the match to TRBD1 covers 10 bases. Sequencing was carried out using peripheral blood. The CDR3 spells CASSEIWGQGKSYGYTF. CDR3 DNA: TGTGCCAGCAGTGAAATCTGGGGACAGGGGAAGAGCTATGGCTACACCTTC.